Following are 20 T cell receptor beta chains from one sample sequenced in a study of T cell changes during pregnancy in multiple sclerosis. Sequencing was performed with immunoSEQ multiplex PCR; in TCRdb, only in-frame clones are kept and a portion is missing. Of some 68,000 clones in the sample, approximately 89% were seen once. Here the sequenced sample was peripheral blood, taken in the second trimester of pregnancy. These receptors came from a female donor with multiple sclerosis, enrolled in a pregnancy study.

The chain has TRBV11-2 and TRBJ2-1; 7 bases map to TRBD1. V trimming: 3 bases; J trimming: 1 base; junction bases outside the gene matches: 3. This CDR3 spans 15 amino acids. Germline V gene lookup returns CDR1 SGHAT and CDR2 FQNNGV. CDR3 sequence (DNA): TGTGCCAGCAGCTTTGACAGGGTTTCCTACAATGAGCAGTTCTTC. Translating it yields CASSFDRVSYNEQFF.

The chain combines TRBV7-9 with TRBJ2-3, with D unclear. The CDR3 consists of 15 residues. Germline V lookup: CDR1 SEHNR, CDR2 FQNEAQ (reference sequence). The ends were cut back, 5 bases at V and 4 bases at J, with 16 bases in the middle. CDR3 coding DNA: TGTGCCAGCAGCCGAGAGGCCCTACGGGCAGATACGCAGTATTTT. This translates into CASSREALRADTQYF.

This chain uses TRBV7-9 with TRBJ1-2, with 10 bases fitting TRBD1. Germline CDR1 and CDR2: SEHNR and FQNEAQ (reference sequence). The CDR3 runs 14 residues. V lost 3 bases to trimming and J lost 7 bases; unmatched junction nucleotides: 5. The CDR3, as DNA: TGTGCCAGCAGCTTCGGGGACAGGGGCGGTGGCTACACCTTC. Translated, it gives CASSFGDRGGGYTF.

This clone was picked up one time. The rearrangement links TRBV30 to TRBJ1-5; TRBD1 matches at 8 bases. Germline trimming cut 6 bases from V and 5 bases from J; bases unmatched to any gene: 9. Per germline, CDR1 GTSNPN and CDR2 SVGIG (reference sequence). The CDR3 sequence is 14 residues long. In DNA form, the CDR3 reads TGTGCCTGCCTGACAGGGGCCGCCGATCAGCCCCAGCATTTT. This codes for CACLTGAADQPQHF.

This chain joins TRBV2 and TRBJ2-1; TRBD2 matches at 8 bases. J was trimmed by 1 base and V by 9 bases; bases with no gene match: 2. This CDR3 has 13 residues. Per germline, CDR1 SNHLY and CDR2 FYNNEI. The CDR3: CASLAGSYNEQFF. The CDR3, as DNA: TGTGCCAGTCTAGCGGGTTCCTACAATGAGCAGTTCTTC. Based on the CDR3 plus reference TRBV2 and TRBJ2-1, the full variable domain is EPEVTQTPSHQVTQMGQEVILRCVPISNHLYFYWYRQILGQKVEFLVSFYNNEISEKSEIFDDQFSVERPDGSNFTLKIRSTKLEDSAMYFCASLAGSYNEQFFGPGTRLTVL.

The chain links TRBV7-2 to TRBJ2-7, with TRBD1 matching 8 bases. CDR1 and CDR2 (germline): SGHTA, FQGNSA. CDR3 length: 15 amino acids. Trimming removed 1 base from V and 2 bases from J; junction bases left unmatched: 4. The CDR3 sequence is CASSLEAGGTYEQYF. The CDR3 DNA is TGTGCCAGCAGCTTAGAGGCAGGGGGCACCTACGAGCAGTACTTC.

V usage is TRBV4-3 and J usage is TRBJ2-7; 8 bases map to TRBD1. Trimming cost V 0 bases and J 5 bases; bases outside gene matches: 15. Germline assignment: CDR1 LGHNA and CDR2 YSLEER. The CDR3 has 18 residues. CDR3 nucleotides: TGCGCCAGCAGCCAAGATCAGCAGGGGGCGAGACCGTTCGACGAGCAGTACTTC. This gives the protein CASSQDQQGARPFDEQYF.

The chain joins TRBV28 to TRBJ2-5; the match to TRBD1 covers 7 bases. V shed 6 bases and J 0 bases; nucleotides not matched to a gene: 13. The CDR3 runs to 17 residues. Germline values: CDR1 MDHEN, CDR2 SYDVKM. This CDR3 reads CASRPPQPTGDQETQYF. The CDR3 DNA reads as TGTGCCAGCAGGCCCCCCCAACCTACAGGGGACCAAGAGACCCAGTACTTC.

This rearrangement joins TRBV25-1 to TRBJ2-7, with D maybe TRBD2 (5 bases). Germline-derived CDR1 and CDR2 are MGHDK and SYGVNS. The CDR3 has 13 amino acids. V was clipped by 2 bases and J by 7 bases, with 12 bases between them. The CDR3 sequence is CASSEPRVREQYF. CDR3 bases: TGTGCCAGCAGTGAACCGAGGGTGAGGGAGCAGTACTTC.

The chain has TRBV11-3 and TRBJ2-3; 9 bases line up with TRBD2. After removal of 1 base from V and 8 bases from J, the junction contained 10 bases not matched to a gene. Germline V gene sequence: CDR1 SGHNT, CDR2 YENEEA. CDR3 size: 16 residues. The CDR3 loop is CASSLGRGGLVGTQYF. The CDR3 DNA sequence: TGTGCCAGCAGCTTAGGGCGGGGGGGCCTGGTCGGTACGCAGTATTTT.

This clone came up a few times. The chain carries TRBV30 and TRBJ2-3; 7 nucleotides align to TRBD1. The CDR3 length is 15 residues. V lost 8 bases to trimming and J lost 0 bases; unmatched junction nucleotides: 11. Germline V CDR1 and CDR2: GTSNPN, SVGIG (reference sequence). The CDR3 loop reads CAQRQGQSSTDTQYF. The CDR3 nucleotides are TGTGCCCAGCGCCAGGGACAGTCTAGCACAGATACGCAGTATTTT.

Turning to this clone: Within the sample, other DNA sequences also encode this same CDR3. This chain joins TRBV30 and TRBJ1-5; D ambiguous. The length of the CDR3 is 13 residues. V lost 0 bases and J lost 4, with 7 bases in between. CDR1 and CDR2 from the germline V gene are GTSNPN and SVGIG (reference sequence). CDR3 nucleotides: TGTGCCTGGAGTGTAGGGAGTAATCAGCCCCAGCATTTT. It translates to CAWSVGSNQPQHF.

The gene calls are TRBV30 and TRBJ2-2; possible D gene TRBD2, 6 bases. Germline V gene sequence: CDR1 GTSNPN, CDR2 SVGIG (reference sequence). The CDR3 totals 16 residues. V was pared by 1 base and J by 4 bases, with 16 bases between. Here the CDR3 reads CAWSGGRNRGTGELFF. CDR3 DNA sequence: TGTGCCTGGAGTGGGGGGAGGAACAGAGGCACCGGGGAGCTGTTTTTT.

The rearrangement uses TRBV27 and TRBJ1-2; possibly TRBD1 for D (6 bases). The V and J ends lost 8 bases and 4 bases respectively, with 20 bases between them. The CDR3 spans 15 residues. In germline, CDR1 is MNHEY, CDR2 SMNVEV (reference sequence). The CDR3 sequence is CASALGGGVGYGYTF. CDR3 in DNA: TGTGCCAGCGCACTAGGGGGGGGCGTTGGCTATGGCTACACCTTC.

The genes are TRBV7-2 and TRBJ1-2, with 7 bases lining up with TRBD1. V lost 2 bases to trimming and J lost 6 bases; unmatched junction nucleotides: 3. This CDR3 comprises 13 residues. Germline-derived CDR1 and CDR2 are SGHTA and FQGNSA. The CDR3 spells CASSLRQGDGYTF. The DNA of the CDR3 is TGTGCCAGCAGCTTAAGACAGGGAGATGGCTACACCTTC. The full variable domain, with the rest looked up from reference TRBV7-2 and TRBJ1-2, is GAGVSQSPSNKVTEKGKDVELRCDPISGHTALYWYRQSLGQGLEFLIYFQGNSAPDKSGLPSDRFSAERTGGSVSTLTIQRTQQEDSAVYLCASSLRQGDGYTFGSGTRLTVV.

V and J are TRBV27 and TRBJ1-6, with TRBD1 matching over 10 bases. Germline V gene data show CDR1 as MNHEY and CDR2 as SMNVEV (reference sequence). The V gene end was trimmed by 3 bases and the J gene end by 13 bases; junction bases not matched to a gene: 6. CDR3 length: 14 amino acids. The CDR3 is CASSFGTGVGPLHF. CDR3 in DNA: TGTGCCAGCAGTTTTGGGACAGGGGTAGGGCCCCTCCACTTT.

This chain links TRBV5-1 with TRBJ2-7; 7 nucleotides align to TRBD1. CDR3 size: 13 residues. Germline V gene lookup returns CDR1 SGHRS and CDR2 YFSETQ. With 4 bases clipped from V and 3 bases from J, the junction kept 4 bases outside the gene matches. In DNA form, the CDR3 reads TGCGCCAGCAGCCAGGGGGTTAGCTACGAGCAGTACTTC. Protein: CASSQGVSYEQYF.

The chain couples TRBV5-1 to TRBJ1-1; D gene unclear. Germline CDR1 is SGHRS and CDR2 is YFSETQ. The germline V and J ends were trimmed by 1 base and 3 bases, with 13 bases remaining between them. The CDR3 loop spans 15 amino acids. CDR3 sequence: CASSLSGSGDTEAFF. The CDR3 coding sequence is TGCGCCAGCAGCTTGTCAGGCAGTGGTGACACTGAAGCTTTCTTT.

The J gene is TRBJ2-7, the V gene TRBV11-2, with no clear D. This CDR3 is built from 11 residues. Germline CDR1 and CDR2: SGHAT and FQNNGV. Trimming shortened V by 2 bases and J by 7 bases, and 6 bases separated the two germline ends. The CDR3 here is CASSLKREQYF. DNA for the CDR3: TGTGCCAGCAGCTTAAAGAGAGAGCAGTACTTC.

This clone was seen only once. The gene calls are TRBV5-8 and TRBJ2-1, with a weak D call TRBD2 (6 bases). The CDR3 runs to 20 residues. Germline lookup yields CDR1 SGHTS and CDR2 YDEGEE. Trimming cost V 0 bases and J 0 bases, with 22 bases left between them. The CDR3, as DNA: TGTGCCAGCAGCTTGGGGGCGGCCTTACGACTAGGAAGCTCCTACAATGAGCAGTTCTTC. It encodes CASSLGAALRLGSSYNEQFF.